The 12 T cell receptor beta chains reported below all come from one sample, sequenced in a study of shared clonotypes between healthy human individuals. CD45RO-negative, CCR7-selected cells formed the naive CD8 fraction, which excluded terminally differentiated effector memory CD45RA+ cells. Sequenced by immunoSEQ multiplex PCR; TCRdb stores in-frame clones only, minus some. The sample lists about 2.1 million clones; about 94% were seen once. Sequencing was performed on naive CD8+ T cells from PBMCs. The receptor set was obtained from a man between 18 and 35 years old in good health. Some clones in this sample may be carry-over from other donors' samples.

Here the CDR3 DNA reads TGTGCCAGCAGTGAAGAGCGGGCCCTTGTGAATGAGCAGTTCTTC. Translation gives CASSEERALVNEQFF. The genes are TRBV2 and TRBJ2-1; a weak D match, TRBD2 (6 bases). Trimming shortened V by 1 base and J by 7 bases, and 14 bases separated the two germline ends. The V gene's germline CDR1 is SNHLY and CDR2 FYNNEI. This CDR3 region has 15 residues.

The rearrangement links TRBV28 to TRBJ2-1; tentatively, D is TRBD2 (5 bases). Trimming cost V 5 bases and J 8 bases, with 16 bases left between them. From germline, CDR1 is MDHEN and CDR2 SYDVKM. The CDR3 covers 14 residues. In DNA form, the CDR3 reads TGTGCCAGCAGTACATTCGGGAATACGGATGAGCAGTTCTTC. This sequence encodes CASSTFGNTDEQFF.

With respect to this clone: Other DNA sequences in the same sample also yield this CDR3. The chain is built from TRBV6-5 and TRBJ2-7, with TRBD2 as a possible D gene (6 bases). Germline lookup yields CDR1 MNHEY and CDR2 SVGAGI. This CDR3 spans 16 amino acids. V lost 0 bases to trimming and J lost 1 base, with 13 bases between them. This CDR3 is CASSYSASDLSYEQYF. The CDR3, as DNA: TGTGCCAGCAGTTACTCGGCTAGCGACCTTTCCTACGAGCAGTACTTC.

This CDR3 reads CASEGQVTYEQYF. The CDR3 DNA reads as TGTGCCAGCGAGGGACAGGTTACCTACGAGCAGTACTTC. The chain uses TRBV7-9 and TRBJ2-7, with 8 bases lining up with TRBD1. Trimming cost V 8 bases and J 2 bases; bases outside gene matches: 5. The CDR3 runs to 13 residues. Germline loops: CDR1 SEHNR, CDR2 FQNEAQ (reference sequence).

The V gene is TRBV6-1, the J gene TRBJ2-7; no definite D call. CDR3 length: 12 residues. In germline, CDR1 is MNHNS, CDR2 SASEGT. V was shortened by 0 bases and J by 7 bases, with 7 bases between the two germline ends. CDR3 in DNA: TGTGCCAGCAGTGAAGCTCTGGAGGAGCAGTACTTC. It specifies CASSEALEEQYF.

This clone appeared a single time. The V gene is TRBV5-6, the J gene TRBJ1-2; 8 bases fit TRBD1. The germline V gene encodes CDR1 SGHDT and CDR2 YYEEEE. The CDR3 totals 15 residues. Trimming cost V 0 bases and J 0 bases; bases outside gene matches: 1. CDR3 residues: CASSLAGGSNYGYTF. Here the CDR3 DNA reads TGTGCCAGCAGCTTGGCAGGGGGCTCTAACTATGGCTACACCTTC.

V and J are TRBV28 and TRBJ1-2; D is undetermined. Per the germline V gene, CDR1 is MDHEN and CDR2 is SYDVKM. This CDR3 has 18 amino acids. The ends were cut back, 3 bases at V and 0 bases at J, with 20 bases in the middle. The CDR3, as DNA: TGTGCCAGCAGTTTGATCCCGACATCTATAAGTTCTAACTATGGCTACACCTTC. Protein: CASSLIPTSISSNYGYTF.

The J gene is TRBJ1-3, the V gene TRBV28; D remains ambiguous. Trimming removed 2 bases from V and 0 bases from J, with 14 bases in between. Germline CDR1 and CDR2: MDHEN and SYDVKM. CDR3 length: 17 amino acids. In DNA form, the CDR3 reads TGTGCCAGCAGTTTAGGGTGGGGAGTGCCCTCTGGAAACACCATATATTTT. This codes for CASSLGWGVPSGNTIYF.

The J gene is TRBJ2-2, the V gene TRBV25-1; the D is unclear. V shed 8 bases and J shed 6 bases, with 7 bases lying between them. The CDR3 contains 11 residues. Germline lookup yields CDR1 MGHDK and CDR2 SYGVNS. The CDR3 nucleotides read TGTGCCAGCCTGTGGGCCGGGGAGCTGTTTTTT. Its protein product is CASLWAGELFF. Using reference TRBV25-1 and TRBJ2-2 for the parts outside the CDR3, the full variable domain is EADIYQTPRYLVIGTGKKITLECSQTMGHDKMYWYQQDPGMELHLIHYSYGVNSTEKGDLSSESTVSRIRTEHFPLTLESARPSHTSQYLCASLWAGELFFGEGSRLTVL.

Concerning this clone: The same CDR3 can be traced to other DNA sequences in this sample. The chain joins TRBV27 to TRBJ2-7; D is ambiguous. The ends were cut back, 5 bases at V and 2 bases at J, with 7 bases in the middle. The CDR3 totals 12 residues. From germline, CDR1 is MNHEY and CDR2 SMNVEV (reference sequence). CDR3: CASSPHPYEQYF. The CDR3 region has the DNA TGTGCCAGCAGTCCACATCCCTACGAGCAGTACTTC.

The chain has TRBV28 and TRBJ2-1; D may match TRBD1 or TRBD2 (5 bases each). V lost 3 bases, J lost 0 bases, and 12 bases lay in between. The germline V gene encodes CDR1 MDHEN and CDR2 SYDVKM. The CDR3 extends over 16 amino acids. CDR3 region: CASSFSGLSSYNEQFF. The CDR3 DNA is TGTGCCAGCAGTTTTTCGGGGCTCAGCTCCTACAATGAGCAGTTCTTC.

The chain employs TRBV7-3 and TRBJ2-1; D perhaps matches TRBD1 (6 bases). The germline V gene has CDR1 SGHTA and CDR2 FQGTGA. The CDR3 has 18 residues. Trimming removed 2 bases from V and 3 bases from J, with 20 bases in between. DNA for the CDR3: TGTGCCAGCAGCTTATTCGTCGGACAGACCTCCCACTACAATGAGCAGTTCTTC. Amino acids: CASSLFVGQTSHYNEQFF.